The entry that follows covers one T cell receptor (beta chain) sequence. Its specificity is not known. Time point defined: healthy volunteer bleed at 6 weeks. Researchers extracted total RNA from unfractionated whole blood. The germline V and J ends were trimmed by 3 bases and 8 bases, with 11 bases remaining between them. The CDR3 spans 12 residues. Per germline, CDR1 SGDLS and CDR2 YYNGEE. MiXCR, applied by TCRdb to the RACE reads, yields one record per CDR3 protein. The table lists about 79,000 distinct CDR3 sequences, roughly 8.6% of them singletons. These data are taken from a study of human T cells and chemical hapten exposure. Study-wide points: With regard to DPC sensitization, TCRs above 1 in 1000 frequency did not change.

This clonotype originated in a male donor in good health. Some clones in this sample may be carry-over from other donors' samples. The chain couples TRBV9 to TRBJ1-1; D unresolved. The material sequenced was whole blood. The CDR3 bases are TGTGCCAGCAGCGCTCAATCCGCAGAAGCTTTCTTT. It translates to CASSAQSAEAFF.